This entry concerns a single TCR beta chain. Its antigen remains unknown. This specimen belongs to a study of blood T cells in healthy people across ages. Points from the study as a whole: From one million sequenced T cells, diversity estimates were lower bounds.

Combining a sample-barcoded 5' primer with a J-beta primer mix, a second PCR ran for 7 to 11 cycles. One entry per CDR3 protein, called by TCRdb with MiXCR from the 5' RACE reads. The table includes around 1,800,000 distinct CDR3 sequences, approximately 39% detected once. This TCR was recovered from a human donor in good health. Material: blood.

The CDR3 DNA reads TGTGCCAGCAGCCGCCGACCCATACAGGGTAGCACAGATACGCAGTATTTT. This codes for CASSRRPIQGSTDTQYF. The rearrangement joins TRBV7-2 to TRBJ2-3, with D perhaps matching TRBD1 (6 bases). The CDR3 has 17 residues. The V end lost 5 bases, the J end lost 0 bases, and 18 bases lay between the germline ends. CDR1 is SGHTA and CDR2 is FQGNSA in the germline V gene.